This T cell receptor (beta chain) was recovered during a study of monozygotic twins with inflammatory bowel disease. Study observations and caveats: Among T cells, the various subtypes were not distinguishable. Fewer clonotypes were shared with others by IBD patients than by healthy twins, especially with disease activity. Support was lacking for any single strong IBD-associated signal or clonotype.

As concerns this clonotype: Its cognate antigen is unknown.

This CDR3 has 14 residues. Germline CDR1 is LNHDA and CDR2 is SQIVND (reference sequence). cDNA for TCRalpha and TCRbeta was amplified by nested PCRs of about 17 then 9 cycles. Using the 5' RACE reads, TCRdb records one entry per CDR3 protein without DNA. This repertoire includes about 300,000 distinct CDR3 sequences. Sequenced input: blood. The source is a human donor with ulcerative colitis or Crohn's disease, or a healthy co-twin of an affected twin (not recorded which). The chain recombines TRBV19 with TRBJ2-2; TCRdb's D call of TRBD1 is untestable without DNA. CDR3 sequence reads: CASSSQGRTGELFF.